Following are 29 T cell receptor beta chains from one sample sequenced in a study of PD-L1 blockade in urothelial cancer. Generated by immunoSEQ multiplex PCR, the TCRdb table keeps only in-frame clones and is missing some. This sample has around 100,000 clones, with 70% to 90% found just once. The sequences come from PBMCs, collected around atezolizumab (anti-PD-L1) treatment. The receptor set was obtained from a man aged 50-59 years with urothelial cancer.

The CDR3: CAIRTDRGSYEQYF. The CDR3 DNA is TGTGCCATCAGGACCGACAGGGGTTCCTACGAGCAGTACTTC. The rearrangement uses TRBV10-3 and TRBJ2-7; TRBD1 aligns across 8 bases. Germline V CDR1 and CDR2: ENHRY, SYGVKD. The CDR3 length is 14 residues. V shed 6 bases, J shed 1 base, and the junction held 5 bases outside the gene matches.

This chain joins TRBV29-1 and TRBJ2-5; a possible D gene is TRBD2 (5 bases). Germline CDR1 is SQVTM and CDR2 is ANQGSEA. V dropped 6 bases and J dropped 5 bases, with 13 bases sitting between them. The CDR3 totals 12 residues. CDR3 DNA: TGCAGCGTCTTGGGGAAGCGGGAGACCCAGTACTTC. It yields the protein CSVLGKRETQYF.

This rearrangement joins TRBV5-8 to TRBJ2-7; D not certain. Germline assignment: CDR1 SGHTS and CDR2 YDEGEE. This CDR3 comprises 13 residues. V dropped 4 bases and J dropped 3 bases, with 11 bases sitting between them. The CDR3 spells CASSQAPFYEQYF. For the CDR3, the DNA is TGTGCCAGCAGCCAAGCCCCGTTCTACGAGCAGTACTTC.

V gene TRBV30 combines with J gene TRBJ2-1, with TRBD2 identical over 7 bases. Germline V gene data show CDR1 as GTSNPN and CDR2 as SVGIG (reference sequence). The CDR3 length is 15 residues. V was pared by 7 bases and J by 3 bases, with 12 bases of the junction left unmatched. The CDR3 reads CASFSLADHYNEQFF. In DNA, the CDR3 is TGTGCCTCCTTTTCGCTAGCGGACCACTACAATGAGCAGTTCTTC.

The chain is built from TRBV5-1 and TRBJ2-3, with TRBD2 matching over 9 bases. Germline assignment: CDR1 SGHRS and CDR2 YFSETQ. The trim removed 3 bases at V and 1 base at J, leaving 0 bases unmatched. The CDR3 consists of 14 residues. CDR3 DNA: TGCGCCAGCAGCTGGACTAGCGGCACAGATACGCAGTATTTT. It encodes CASSWTSGTDTQYF.

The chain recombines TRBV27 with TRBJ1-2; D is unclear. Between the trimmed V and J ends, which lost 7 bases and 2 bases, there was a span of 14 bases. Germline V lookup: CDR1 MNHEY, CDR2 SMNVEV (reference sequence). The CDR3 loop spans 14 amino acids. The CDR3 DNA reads TGTGCCAGCAAAACGTCGGGGTTGAACTATGGCTACACCTTC. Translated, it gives CASKTSGLNYGYTF.

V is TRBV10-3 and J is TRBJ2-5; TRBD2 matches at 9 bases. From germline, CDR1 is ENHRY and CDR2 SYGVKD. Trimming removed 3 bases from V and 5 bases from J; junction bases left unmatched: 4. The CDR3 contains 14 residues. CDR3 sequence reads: CAISDSGSRETQYF. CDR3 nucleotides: TGTGCCATCAGTGATAGCGGGAGTAGGGAGACCCAGTACTTC.

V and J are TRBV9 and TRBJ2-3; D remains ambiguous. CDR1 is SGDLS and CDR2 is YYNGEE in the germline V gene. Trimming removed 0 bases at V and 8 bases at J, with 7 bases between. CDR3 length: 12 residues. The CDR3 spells CASSVEYGTQYF. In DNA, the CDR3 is TGTGCCAGCAGCGTAGAGTACGGTACGCAGTATTTT.

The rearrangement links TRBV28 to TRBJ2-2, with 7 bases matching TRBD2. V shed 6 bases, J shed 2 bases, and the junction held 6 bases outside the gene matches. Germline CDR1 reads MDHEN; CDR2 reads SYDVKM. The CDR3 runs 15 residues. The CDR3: CASSPGRINTGELFF. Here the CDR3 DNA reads TGTGCCAGCAGCCCCGGGAGGATAAACACCGGGGAGCTGTTTTTT.

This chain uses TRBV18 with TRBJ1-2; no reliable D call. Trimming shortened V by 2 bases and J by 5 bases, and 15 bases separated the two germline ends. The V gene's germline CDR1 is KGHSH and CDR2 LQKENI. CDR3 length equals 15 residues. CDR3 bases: TGTGCCAGCTCACCAAGACGGGATACTGCATATGGCTACACCTTC. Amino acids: CASSPRRDTAYGYTF.

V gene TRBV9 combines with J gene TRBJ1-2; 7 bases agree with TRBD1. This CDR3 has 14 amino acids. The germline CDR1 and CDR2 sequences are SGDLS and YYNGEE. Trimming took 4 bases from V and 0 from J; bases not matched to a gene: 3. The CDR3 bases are TGTGCCAGCAGCCTAGGGGGCTCTAACTATGGCTACACCTTC. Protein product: CASSLGGSNYGYTF.

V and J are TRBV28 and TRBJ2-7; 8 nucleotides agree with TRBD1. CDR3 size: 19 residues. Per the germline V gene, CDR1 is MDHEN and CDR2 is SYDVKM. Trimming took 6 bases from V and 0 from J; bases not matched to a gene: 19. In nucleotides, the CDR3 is TGTGCCAGCAGCTTTTACGGAGCCTGGGACAGGCCGAGCTCCTACGAGCAGTACTTC. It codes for CASSFYGAWDRPSSYEQYF.

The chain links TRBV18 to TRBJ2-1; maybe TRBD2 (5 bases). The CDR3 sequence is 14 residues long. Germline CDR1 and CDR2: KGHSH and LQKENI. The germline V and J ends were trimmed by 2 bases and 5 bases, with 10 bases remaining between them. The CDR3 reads CASSPTRRDNEQFF. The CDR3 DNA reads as TGTGCCAGCTCACCAACGCGGCGGGACAATGAGCAGTTCTTC.

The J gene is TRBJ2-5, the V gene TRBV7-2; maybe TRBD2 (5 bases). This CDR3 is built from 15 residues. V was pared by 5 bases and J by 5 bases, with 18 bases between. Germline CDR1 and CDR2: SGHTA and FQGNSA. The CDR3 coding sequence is TGTGCCAGCAGCCGAAACTCCGGGGTATCGGAGACCCAGTACTTC. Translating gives CASSRNSGVSETQYF.

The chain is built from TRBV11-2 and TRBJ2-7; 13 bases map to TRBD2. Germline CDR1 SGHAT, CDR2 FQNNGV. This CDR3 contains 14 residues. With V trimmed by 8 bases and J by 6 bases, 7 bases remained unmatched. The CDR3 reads CASGAGTSGTEQYF. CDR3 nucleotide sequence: TGTGCCAGCGGGGCCGGGACTAGCGGGACCGAGCAGTACTTC. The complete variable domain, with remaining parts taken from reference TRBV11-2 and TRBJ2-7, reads EAGVAQSPRYKIIEKRQSVAFWCNPISGHATLYWYQQILGQGPKLLIQFQNNGVVDDSQLPKDRFSAERLKGVDSTLKIQPAKLEDSAVYLCASGAGTSGTEQYFGPGTRLTVT.

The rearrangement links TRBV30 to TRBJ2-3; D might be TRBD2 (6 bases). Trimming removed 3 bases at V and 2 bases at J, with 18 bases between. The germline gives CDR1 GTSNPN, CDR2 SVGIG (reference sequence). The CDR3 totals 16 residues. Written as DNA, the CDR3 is TGTGCCTGGAGCCGGGGGTCCTCCTCCTCCACAGATACGCAGTATTTT. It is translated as CAWSRGSSSSTDTQYF.

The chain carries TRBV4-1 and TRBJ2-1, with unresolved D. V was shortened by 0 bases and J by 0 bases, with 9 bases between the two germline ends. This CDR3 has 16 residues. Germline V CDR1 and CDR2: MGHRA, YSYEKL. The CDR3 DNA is TGCGCCAGCAGCCAAGAATGGCGGTTCTCCTACAATGAGCAGTTCTTC. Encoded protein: CASSQEWRFSYNEQFF.

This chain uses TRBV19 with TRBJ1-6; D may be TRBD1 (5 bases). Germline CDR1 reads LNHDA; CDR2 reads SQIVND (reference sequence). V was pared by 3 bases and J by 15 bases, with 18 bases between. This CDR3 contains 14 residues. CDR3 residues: CASSMRGTNFDLHF. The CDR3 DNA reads TGTGCCAGTAGTATGCGGGGCACCAACTTTGACCTCCACTTT.

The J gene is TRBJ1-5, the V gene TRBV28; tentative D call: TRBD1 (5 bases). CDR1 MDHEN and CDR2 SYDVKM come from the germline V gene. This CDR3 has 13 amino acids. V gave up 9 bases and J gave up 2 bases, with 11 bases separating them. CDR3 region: CASTRGGNQPQHF. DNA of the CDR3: TGTGCCAGTACGCGGGGGGGCAATCAGCCCCAGCATTTT.

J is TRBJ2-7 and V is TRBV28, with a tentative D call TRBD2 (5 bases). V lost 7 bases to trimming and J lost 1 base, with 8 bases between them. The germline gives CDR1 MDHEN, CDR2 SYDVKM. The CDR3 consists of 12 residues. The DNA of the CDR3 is TGTGCCAGCATCGGAGGATCCTACGAGCAGTACTTC. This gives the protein CASIGGSYEQYF.

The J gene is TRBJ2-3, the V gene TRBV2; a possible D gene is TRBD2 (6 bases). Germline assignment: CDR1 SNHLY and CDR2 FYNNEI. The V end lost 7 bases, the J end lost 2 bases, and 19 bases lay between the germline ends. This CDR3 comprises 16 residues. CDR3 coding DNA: TGTGCCAGCACCGAGCGCCGGGACTCCCACACAGATACGCAGTATTTT. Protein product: CASTERRDSHTDTQYF.

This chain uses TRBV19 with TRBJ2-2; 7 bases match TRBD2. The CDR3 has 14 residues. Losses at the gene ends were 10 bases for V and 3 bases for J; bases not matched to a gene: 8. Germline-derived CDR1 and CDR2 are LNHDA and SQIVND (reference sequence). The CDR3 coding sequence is TGTGCCACCGCAGCGGGACCTTACACCGGGGAGCTGTTTTTT. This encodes CATAAGPYTGELFF.

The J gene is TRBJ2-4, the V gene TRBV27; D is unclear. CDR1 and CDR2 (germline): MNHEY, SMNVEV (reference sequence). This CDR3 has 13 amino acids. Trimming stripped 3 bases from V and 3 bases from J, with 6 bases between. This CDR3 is CASSLSLKNIQYF. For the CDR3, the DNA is TGTGCCAGCAGTTTGAGTCTCAAAAACATTCAGTACTTC.

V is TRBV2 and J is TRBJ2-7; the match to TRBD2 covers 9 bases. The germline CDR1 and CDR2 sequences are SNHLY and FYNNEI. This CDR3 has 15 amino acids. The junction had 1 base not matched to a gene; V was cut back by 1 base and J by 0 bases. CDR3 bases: TGTGCCAGCAGTGAAGGACTAGCGGACTCCTACGAGCAGTACTTC. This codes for CASSEGLADSYEQYF.

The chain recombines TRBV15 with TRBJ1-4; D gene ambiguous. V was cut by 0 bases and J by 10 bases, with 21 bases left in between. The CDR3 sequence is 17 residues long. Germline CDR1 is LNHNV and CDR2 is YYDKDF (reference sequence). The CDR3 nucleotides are TGTGCCACCAGCAGAGATCCTACAGACCGCCAGAAAGGAAAACTGTTTTTT. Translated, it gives CATSRDPTDRQKGKLFF. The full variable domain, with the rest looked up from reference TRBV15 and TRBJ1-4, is DAMVIQNPRYQVTQFGKPVTLSCSQTLNHNVMYWYQQKSSQAPKLLFHYYDKDFNNEADTPDNFQSRRPNTSFCFLDIRSPGLGDTAMYLCATSRDPTDRQKGKLFFGSGTQLSVL.

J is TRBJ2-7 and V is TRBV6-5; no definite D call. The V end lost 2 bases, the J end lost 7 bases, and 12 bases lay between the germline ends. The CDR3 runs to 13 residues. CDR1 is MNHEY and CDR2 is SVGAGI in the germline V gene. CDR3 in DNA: TGTGCCAGCAGTTACAGACTGTCGTTTGAGCAGTACTTC. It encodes CASSYRLSFEQYF.

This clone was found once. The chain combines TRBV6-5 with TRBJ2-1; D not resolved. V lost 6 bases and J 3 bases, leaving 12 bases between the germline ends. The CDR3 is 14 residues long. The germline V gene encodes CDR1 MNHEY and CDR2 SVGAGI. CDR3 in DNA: TGTGCCAGCAGGAAACCATCAGGCTACAATGAGCAGTTCTTC. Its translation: CASRKPSGYNEQFF.

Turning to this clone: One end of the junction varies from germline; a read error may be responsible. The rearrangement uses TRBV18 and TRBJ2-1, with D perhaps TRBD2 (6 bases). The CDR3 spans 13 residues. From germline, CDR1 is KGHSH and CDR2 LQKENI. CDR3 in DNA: TGTGCCAGCTCACCCGACCGGGCTTCTAGCGAAATCTTC. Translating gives CASSPDRASSEIF.

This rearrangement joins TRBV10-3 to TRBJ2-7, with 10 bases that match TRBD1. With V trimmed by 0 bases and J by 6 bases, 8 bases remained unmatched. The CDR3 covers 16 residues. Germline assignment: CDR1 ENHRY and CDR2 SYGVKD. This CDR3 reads CAISESGLGQGTEQYF. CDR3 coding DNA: TGTGCCATCAGTGAGTCGGGGCTGGGACAGGGGACCGAGCAGTACTTC.